Listed below are T cell receptor beta chains from one sample, sequenced in a study of shared clonotypes between healthy human individuals. Using immunoSEQ multiplex PCR, the repertoire was profiled, and TCRdb retains in-frame clones only, with some absent. The sample lists about 490,000 clones, 75% to 85% seen once, with over 10% in the top ten. Sequenced input: PBMCs. These receptors were taken from a woman aged 35 to 49 in good health. Some clones in this sample may be carry-over from other donors' samples. Each CDR3 is given without its conserved first and last residue. Size tells how often a clone was seen (once, few, many) or the class of an expanded clone, and some rows leave it out.

v_gene	len	abundance	j_gene	CDR3aa
TRBV11-2	14	.	TRBJ2-7	ASSLGVGGQGGEQY
TRBV5-1	12	.	TRBJ2-7	ASSLMSGEDGQY
TRBV6-5	12	.	TRBJ1-2	ASSLSRTNYGYT
TRBV29-1	11	.	TRBJ2-1	SVGTSGRGEQF
TRBV28	8	.	TRBJ2-7	ASEGYEQY
TRBV5-1	13	.	TRBJ1-1	ASSWGPLGDTEAF
TRBV2	10	once	TRBJ2-1	ASSGQDPGPF
TRBV27	15	.	TRBJ1-4	ASSFLTPLSTNEKLF
TRBV30	11	.	TRBJ1-1	AWRWTKDTEAF
TRBV6-5	12	.	TRBJ2-2	ASRQGGNTGELF
TRBV7-9	13	many	TRBJ2-2	ASGGLAGGTGELF
TRBV13	14	.	TRBJ2-2	ASSLRASGSTGELF
TRBV2	13	.	TRBJ1-5	ASSEVDVGNQPQH
TRBV5-6	12	.	TRBJ1-1	ASSLTGLNTEAF
TRBV4-1	12	.	TRBJ2-7	ASSQDETSYEQY
TRBV6-1	13	few	TRBJ1-4	ASSEVGRGDEKLF
TRBV7-9	13	.	TRBJ2-7	ASSLVLAGAREQY
TRBV5-1	14	.	TRBJ2-5	ASSPSGVISQETQY
TRBV30	11	once	TRBJ2-1	AWSVGSYNEQF
TRBV15	12	.	TRBJ2-1	ATSRLAGVNEQF
TRBV28	15	few	TRBJ1-4	ASSSLAERAINEKLF
TRBV7-3	14	.	TRBJ2-1	ASSSGLAGVYNEQF
TRBV7-2	10	.	TRBJ2-7	ASSKGTYEQY
TRBV6-6	11	few	TRBJ2-3	ASSYSSSDTQY
TRBV18	13	.	TRBJ2-7	ASSPPVSGGHEQY
TRBV11-2	13	few	TRBJ1-1	ASSGGGGWYAEAF
TRBV20-1	9	many	TRBJ2-7	SARLGDEQY
TRBV7-9	15	.	TRBJ2-1	ASSSSEASGSRNEQF
TRBV6-1	12	.	TRBJ2-2	ASMTGAGTGELF
TRBV30	10	.	TRBJ1-2	AWSEGSYGYT
TRBV13	11	.	TRBJ1-1	ASSLRQRTEAF
TRBV10-3	15	few	TRBJ1-3	AIRGNRGEDSGNTIY
TRBV18	10	few	TRBJ1-3	ASSPPGNTIY
TRBV28	14	.	TRBJ2-7	ASTSPGGGVSYEQY
TRBV2	13	medium-sized	TRBJ1-5	ASSEGGFSNQPQH
TRBV28	9	.	TRBJ1-2	ASIQAGGYT
TRBV28	13	.	TRBJ2-2	ASSPGLAGIGELF
TRBV2	11	.	TRBJ2-1	ASSEPGFNEQF
TRBV25-1	12	.	TRBJ2-2	ASRWAGGGGELF
TRBV28	12	.	TRBJ1-1	ASGFGKWTPEAF
TRBV6-1	9	.	TRBJ1-2	ASWTGRGYT
TRBV5-1	11	.	TRBJ2-7	ASSLASAAEQY
TRBV30	13	once	TRBJ2-1	AWSVLKGPGAEQF
TRBV9	14	.	TRBJ2-3	ASSVRIGGRQDTQY
TRBV30	11	.	TRBJ2-1	AWSSSGYGEQF
TRBV30	11	many	TRBJ1-2	AWSVSLIGGYT
TRBV27	13	.	TRBJ2-2	ASSVDRGDTGELF
TRBV27	14	.	TRBJ2-3	ASRTYLAGRMDTQY